Shown below are 21 T cell receptor beta chains from a single sample sequenced in a study of cytomegalovirus exposure and HLA in healthy donors. It was with 60 Vbeta and 13 Jbeta primers that the PCR ran. Clones were sequenced by immunoSEQ multiplex PCR, and TCRdb holds only the in-frame ones, with some missing. Of around 150,000 clones in the sample, roughly 85% were seen once. Sequenced sample: PBMCs. The receptors derive from a man aged 40-50 years in good health and CMV-seronegative.

The V call is TRBV5-4, the J call TRBJ2-7; D may be TRBD2 (6 bases). Germline CDR1 reads SGHNT; CDR2 reads YYREEE (reference sequence). Trimming removed 4 bases at V and 3 bases at J, with 14 bases between. This CDR3 has 14 residues. The CDR3: CASSNRDSSYEQYF. The CDR3 coding sequence is TGTGCCAGCAGCAACCGGGACTCCAGCTACGAGCAGTACTTC.

The chain employs TRBV5-1 and TRBJ2-7; the D gene is possibly TRBD2 (6 bases). Germline CDR1 is SGHRS and CDR2 is YFSETQ. The CDR3 length is 15 residues. Trimming pared 1 base from V and 3 bases from J, leaving 14 bases between. The CDR3 here is CASSLYPGVNYEQYF. DNA of the CDR3: TGCGCCAGCAGCTTGTATCCGGGAGTGAACTACGAGCAGTACTTC.

The V gene is TRBV2, the J gene TRBJ2-4, with D perhaps matching TRBD2 (5 bases). The ends were cut back, 3 bases at V and 0 bases at J, with 12 bases in the middle. Germline CDR1 reads SNHLY; CDR2 reads FYNNEI. The CDR3 extends over 16 amino acids. The CDR3, as DNA: TGTGCCAGCAGTGATACTGGGGAGCTAGCCAAAAACATTCAGTACTTC. Residues: CASSDTGELAKNIQYF.

This clone was recorded a few times. V is TRBV19 and J is TRBJ1-1; 7 bases are a match to TRBD1. V lost 6 bases, J lost 3 bases, and 19 bases stayed unmatched. CDR3 length: 18 amino acids. Germline V CDR1 and CDR2: LNHDA, SQIVND (reference sequence). Here the CDR3 DNA reads TGTGCCAGTAGGCCGGGGCGGACAGGACACTCTACCCACACTGAAGCTTTCTTT. It specifies CASRPGRTGHSTHTEAFF.

The chain is built from TRBV29-1 and TRBJ2-2; 8 bases are shared with TRBD2. The CDR3 consists of 17 residues. V lost 7 bases to trimming and J lost 1 base; unmatched junction nucleotides: 14. Looked up from germline, CDR1 is SQVTM and CDR2 is ANQGSEA. The CDR3 loop is CSGLERPAGENTGELFF. CDR3 DNA: TGCAGCGGCCTAGAACGTCCAGCGGGAGAGAACACCGGGGAGCTGTTTTTT.

This clone was observed a single time. The chain has TRBV7-9 and TRBJ2-7, with D perhaps matching TRBD1 (5 bases). V lost 5 bases, J lost 6 bases, and 17 bases lay in between. The CDR3 loop spans 14 amino acids. Germline CDR1 is SEHNR and CDR2 is FQNEAQ (reference sequence). DNA of the CDR3: TGTGCCAGCAGCCCAGAAGTCAATAGGGGCGAGCAGTACTTC. Translating gives CASSPEVNRGEQYF.

This sequence joins TRBV5-6 and TRBJ1-6; 9 bases align to TRBD1. The CDR3 is 15 amino acids. Losses at the gene ends were 2 bases for V and 5 bases for J; bases not matched to a gene: 2. Looked up from germline, CDR1 is SGHDT and CDR2 is YYEEEE. In DNA form, the CDR3 reads TGTGCCAGCAGCTTCGGGACAGGGAATAATTCACCCCTCCACTTT. Encoded protein: CASSFGTGNNSPLHF. Looking up the rest from reference TRBV5-6 and TRBJ1-6 gives the full variable domain: DAGVTQSPTHLIKTRGQQVTLRCSPKSGHDTVSWYQQALGQGPQFIFQYYEEEERQRGNFPDRFSGHQFPNYSSELNVNALLLGDSALYLCASSFGTGNNSPLHFGNGTRLTVT.

This clone was counted only a few times. The chain couples TRBV6-4 to TRBJ2-2; TRBD2 matches at 11 bases. V gave up 7 bases and J gave up 3 bases; unmatched junction bases: 1. Germline CDR1 MRHNA, CDR2 SNTAGT. The CDR3 is 14 residues long. CDR3 sequence reads: CASKLAGDTGELFF. The CDR3 nucleotides read TGTGCCAGCAAACTAGCGGGAGACACCGGGGAGCTGTTTTTT.

This clone is a singleton in its sample. The chain carries TRBV28 and TRBJ1-4; D unclear. CDR1 and CDR2 from the germline V gene are MDHEN and SYDVKM. Trimming removed 1 base from V and 0 bases from J, with 6 bases in between. The CDR3 spans 15 residues. The CDR3 DNA sequence: TGTGCCAGCAGTTTATCCGGTTCAACTAATGAAAAACTGTTTTTT. Its protein product is CASSLSGSTNEKLFF.

The chain employs TRBV6-6 and TRBJ2-5; 8 nucleotides line up with TRBD1. The V segment lost 4 bases and the J segment 4 bases; nucleotides outside the gene matches: 11. Per germline, CDR1 MNHNY and CDR2 SVGAGI (reference sequence). This CDR3 has 16 amino acids. The CDR3 sequence: CASSSPKGQGTETQYF. In DNA, the CDR3 is TGTGCCAGCAGTTCCCCAAAAGGACAGGGAACAGAGACCCAGTACTTC.

The chain has TRBV6-6 and TRBJ2-7; D is perhaps TRBD1 (7 bases). From germline, CDR1 is MNHNY and CDR2 SVGAGI (reference sequence). CDR3 length: 14 amino acids. V was trimmed by 0 bases and J by 3 bases, leaving 9 bases between them. The CDR3 DNA reads as TGTGCCAGCAGTTACTCGCGGGACAGCTACGAGCAGTACTTC. It is translated as CASSYSRDSYEQYF.

The chain joins TRBV19 to TRBJ1-4; D unresolved. Germline loops: CDR1 LNHDA, CDR2 SQIVND (reference sequence). CDR3 length equals 14 residues. Trimming removed 6 bases from V and 8 bases from J, with 16 bases in between. The DNA of the CDR3 is TGTGCCAGTAGCCGTGGTAACGTCGGGGAAAAACTGTTTTTT. It is translated as CASSRGNVGEKLFF.

A note on this clone: One end of the junction fails to match germline, which may point to a read error. CDR3 nucleotides: TGTGCCAGCATCAATATAAACAGAGCGGGAGGGCCAAATTTT. This gives the protein CASININRAGGPNF. V usage is TRBV28 and J usage is TRBJ2-3; TRBD2 aligns across 10 bases. CDR1 MDHEN and CDR2 SYDVKM come from the germline V gene. The length of the CDR3 is 14 residues.

The sample holds a few counts of this clone. This chain uses TRBV7-2 with TRBJ2-5; weak D call: TRBD2 (5 bases). Germline V gene data show CDR1 as SGHTA and CDR2 as FQGNSA. CDR3 size: 14 residues. V gave up 1 base and J gave up 4 bases, with 10 bases separating them. CDR3 nucleotides: TGTGCCAGCAGCTTAGTGACTACCCTAGAGACCCAGTACTTC. Amino acid sequence: CASSLVTTLETQYF.

As concerns this clone: The sample carries other DNA sequences with the same CDR3. The chain carries TRBV11-2 and TRBJ2-5; D gene unclear. V shed 6 bases and J shed 5 bases, with 10 bases lying between them. This CDR3 region has 12 residues. In germline, CDR1 is SGHAT, CDR2 FQNNGV. In nucleotides, the CDR3 is TGTGCCAGCAGTCCCTCCGGGGAGACCCAGTACTTC. This codes for CASSPSGETQYF.

This chain joins TRBV28 and TRBJ2-2, with 9 bases lining up with TRBD2. V shed 5 bases and J 5 bases; nucleotides not matched to a gene: 3. The CDR3 runs to 14 residues. Per the germline V gene, CDR1 is MDHEN and CDR2 is SYDVKM. The CDR3 spells CASSRLAETGELFF. The CDR3 DNA sequence: TGTGCCAGCAGTCGACTAGCGGAGACCGGGGAGCTGTTTTTT.

The rearrangement links TRBV11-1 to TRBJ2-3; no clear D gene. V dropped 5 bases and J dropped 0 bases, with 9 bases sitting between them. Looked up from germline, CDR1 is SGHAT and CDR2 is FQDESV (reference sequence). The CDR3 has 14 amino acids. CDR3 residues: CASSPERSTDTQYF. The CDR3 DNA is TGTGCCAGCAGCCCGGAGCGTAGCACAGATACGCAGTATTTT.

This clone has a handful of counts. The chain is built from TRBV9 and TRBJ2-2; TRBD2 aligns across 9 bases. The V gene's germline CDR1 is SGDLS and CDR2 YYNGEE. The CDR3 has 20 residues. V was clipped by 4 bases and J by 3 bases; unmatched bases: 19. The DNA of the CDR3 is TGTGCCAGCAGCTTCCAGGGTTCTCCTTTACTAGCGGGTTACACCGGGGAGCTGTTTTTT. This gives the protein CASSFQGSPLLAGYTGELFF.

V gene TRBV6-6 combines with J gene TRBJ1-5, with D perhaps matching TRBD1 (5 bases). The CDR3 consists of 15 residues. V lost 7 bases and J 7 bases, leaving 20 bases between the germline ends. In germline, CDR1 is MNHNY, CDR2 SVGAGI (reference sequence). CDR3 residues: CASTLHPGGEQPQHF. Written as DNA, the CDR3 is TGTGCCAGCACTCTACACCCCGGAGGGGAACAGCCCCAGCATTTT.

The chain recombines TRBV5-6 with TRBJ2-1; no definite D call. The V end lost 4 bases, the J end lost 0 bases, and 14 bases lay between the germline ends. The CDR3 runs to 16 residues. Per germline, CDR1 SGHDT and CDR2 YYEEEE. The CDR3 DNA reads TGTGCCAGCAGCCCAACCCTGACACTCTCCTACAATGAGCAGTTCTTC. Translated: CASSPTLTLSYNEQFF.

The chain is built from TRBV4-2 and TRBJ2-5; 10 positions agree with TRBD2. After removal of 4 bases from V and 7 bases from J, the junction contained 9 bases not matched to a gene. CDR1 is LGHNA, CDR2 YNFKEQ, per germline. This CDR3 region has 15 residues. The CDR3 protein is CASSPRASGGATQYF. In nucleotides, the CDR3 is TGTGCCAGCAGCCCCAGGGCTAGCGGGGGTGCGACCCAGTACTTC.